This T cell receptor (beta chain) was obtained from a study of T cell repertoires in cytomegalovirus infection. Turning to the study itself: Evidence of both CMV infection and a matching HLA type came from public TCR beta signatures. The study, taken as a whole, reports: Across the ex vivo response, the dominant clonotypes were HLA-C-restricted CMV-specific TCR beta clonotypes.

The CDR3 totals 13 residues. Looked up from germline, CDR1 is SGHTA and CDR2 is FQGNSA. The V end lost 3 bases, the J end lost 4 bases, and 10 bases lay between the germline ends. This clonotype has a count of ten or more. Its antigen is not known. TCRdb re-called the reads through MiXCR, storing one row per CDR3 protein. The data show about 400,000 distinct CDR3 sequences, 15% to 20% seen once. The chain is built from TRBV7-2 and TRBJ2-7; no definite D call. Source material: PBMCs. This sequence originates from a human donor in good health (CMV status not recorded). Some clones in this sample may be carry-over from other donors' samples. The CDR3 region is CASSFTTNYEQYF. The CDR3 region has the DNA TGTGCCAGCAGCTTTACGACCAATTACGAGCAGTACTTC. Combining the CDR3 with reference TRBV7-2 and TRBJ2-7 gives the whole variable domain GAGVSQSPSNKVTEKGKDVELRCDPISGHTALYWYRQSLGQGLEFLIYFQGNSAPDKSGLPSDRFSAERTGGSVSTLTIQRTQQEDSAVYLCASSFTTNYEQYFGPGTRLTVT.